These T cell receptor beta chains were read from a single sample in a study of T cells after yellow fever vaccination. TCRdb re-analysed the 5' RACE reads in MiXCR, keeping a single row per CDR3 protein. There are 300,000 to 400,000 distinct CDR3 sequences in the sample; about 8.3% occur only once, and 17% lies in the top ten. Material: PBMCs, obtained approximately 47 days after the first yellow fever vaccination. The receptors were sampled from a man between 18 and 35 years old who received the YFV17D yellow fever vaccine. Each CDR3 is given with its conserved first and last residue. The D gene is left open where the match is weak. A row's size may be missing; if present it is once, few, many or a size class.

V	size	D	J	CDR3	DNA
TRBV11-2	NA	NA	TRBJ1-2	CASSLDHTNYGYTF	TGTGCCAGCAGCTTAGATCACACGAACTATGGCTACACCTTC
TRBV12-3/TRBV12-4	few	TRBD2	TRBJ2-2	CASTRVLAASGELFF	TGTGCCAGCACCCGGGTCCTAGCGGCGTCCGGGGAGCTGTTTTTT
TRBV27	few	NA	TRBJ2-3	CAIYRRNTDTQYF	TGTGCCATCTACAGGAGGAACACAGATACGCAGTATTTT
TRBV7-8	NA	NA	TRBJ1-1	CASSLANGGSNTEAFF	TGTGCCAGCAGCTTAGCGAACGGAGGTTCGAACACTGAAGCTTTCTTT
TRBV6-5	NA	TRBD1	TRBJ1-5	CASSYSGTGARQPQHF	TGTGCCAGCAGTTACTCCGGGACAGGGGCGAGGCAGCCCCAGCATTTT
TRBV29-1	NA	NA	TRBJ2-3	CSVERGPDTQYF	TGCAGCGTTGAGAGGGGCCCAGATACGCAGTATTTT
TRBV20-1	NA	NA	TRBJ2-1	CSARGTSPSAGEQFF	TGCAGTGCTAGAGGTACTAGCCCCAGTGCGGGAGAGCAGTTCTTC
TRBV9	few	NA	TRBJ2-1	CASSVDTGTYNEQFF	TGTGCCAGCAGCGTAGATACAGGGACCTACAATGAGCAGTTCTTC
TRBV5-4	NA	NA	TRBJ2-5	CASSLRQRGETQYF	TGTGCCAGCAGCTTGAGGCAGCGCGGCGAGACCCAGTACTTC
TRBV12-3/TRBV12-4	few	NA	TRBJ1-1	CASSFRPRPEAFF	TGTGCCAGCAGTTTCCGGCCCAGGCCTGAAGCTTTCTTT
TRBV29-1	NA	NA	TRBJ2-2	CGARRPNTGELFF	TGCGGGGCTAGGCGGCCGAACACCGGGGAGCTGTTTTTT
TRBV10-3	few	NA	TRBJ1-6	CAIQTAREYNSPLHF	TGTGCCATCCAGACGGCGAGGGAGTATAATTCACCCCTCCACTTT
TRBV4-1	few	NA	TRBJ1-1	CASSQEGGVTEAFF	TGCGCCAGCAGCCAAGAGGGGGGTGTCACTGAAGCTTTCTTT
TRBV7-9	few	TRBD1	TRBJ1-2	CASSSTGTVNYGYTF	TGTGCCAGCAGCTCCACAGGGACAGTTAACTATGGCTACACCTTC
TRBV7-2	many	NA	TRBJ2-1	CASSLVRGDEQFF	TGTGCCAGCAGCTTAGTAAGGGGGGATGAGCAGTTCTTC
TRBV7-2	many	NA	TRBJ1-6	CASSPMGRYSPLHF	TGTGCCAGCAGCCCTATGGGGCGGTATTCACCCCTCCACTTT
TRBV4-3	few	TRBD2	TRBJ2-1	CASSQGGLAGGPYNEQFF	TGCGCCAGCAGCCAAGGCGGCCTAGCGGGGGGTCCCTACAATGAGCAGTTCTTC
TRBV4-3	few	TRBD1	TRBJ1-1	CASSRTGGVPEAFF	TGCGCCAGCAGCCGGACAGGGGGGGTCCCAGAAGCTTTCTTT
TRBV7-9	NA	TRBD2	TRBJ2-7	CASSLGSRAGSSYEQYF	TGTGCCAGCAGCTTAGGTTCGCGAGCGGGGAGCTCCTACGAGCAGTACTTC
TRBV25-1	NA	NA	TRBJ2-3	CASSPIGTAAQYF	TGTGCCAGCAGCCCAATCGGGACCGCGGCGCAGTATTTT
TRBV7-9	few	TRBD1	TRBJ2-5	CASSLRDRLQETQYF	TGTGCCAGCAGCCTCCGGGACAGGCTCCAAGAGACCCAGTACTTC